Included here is one T cell receptor (beta chain) sequence, with context. Its target is not known. The sample comes from a study of cytomegalovirus exposure and HLA in healthy donors. Overall study findings and caveats: In a later analysis, several top co-occurrence clusters appeared linked to parvovirus B19, influenza, CMV and Epstein-Barr virus.

60 Vbeta and 13 Jbeta primers were used in PCR. The repertoire was sequenced with immunoSEQ multiplex PCR; TCRdb's copy has only in-frame clones and lacks some. The data hold approximately 180,000 clones, with around 85% observed a single time. The CDR3 spans 11 residues. V shed 4 bases and J 11 bases; nucleotides not matched to a gene: 4. The germline V gene encodes CDR1 DFQATT and CDR2 SNEGSKA (reference sequence). The sample comprised PBMCs. This clonotype originated in a man aged 18 to 35 in good health and CMV-seronegative. This chain connects TRBV20-1 to TRBJ2-1; TRBD2 agrees at 8 bases. The CDR3 region is CSATTSGQQFF. The DNA for the CDR3 is TGCAGTGCTACTACTAGCGGCCAGCAGTTCTTC.